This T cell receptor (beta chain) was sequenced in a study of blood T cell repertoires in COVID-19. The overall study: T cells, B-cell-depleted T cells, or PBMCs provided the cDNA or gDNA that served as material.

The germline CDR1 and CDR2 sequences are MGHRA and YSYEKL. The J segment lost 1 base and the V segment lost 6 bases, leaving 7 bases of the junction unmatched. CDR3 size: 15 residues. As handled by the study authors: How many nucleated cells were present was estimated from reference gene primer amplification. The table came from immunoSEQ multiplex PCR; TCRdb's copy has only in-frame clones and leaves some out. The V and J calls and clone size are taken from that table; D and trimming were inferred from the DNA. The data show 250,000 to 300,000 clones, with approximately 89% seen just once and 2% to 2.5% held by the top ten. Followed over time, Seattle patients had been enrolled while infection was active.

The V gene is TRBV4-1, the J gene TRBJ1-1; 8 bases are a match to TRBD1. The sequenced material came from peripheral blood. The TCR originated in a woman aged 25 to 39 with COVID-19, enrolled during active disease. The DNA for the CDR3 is TGCGCCAGCAGATATGCGGACAGGGAGAACACTGAAGCTTTCTTT. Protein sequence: CASRYADRENTEAFF.